These 30 T cell receptor beta chains originate from one sample sequenced in a study of early T cells in non-severe SARS-CoV-2 infection. Using its own MiXCR run on the 5' RACE reads, TCRdb lists one record per CDR3 protein. The sample holds about 64,000 distinct CDR3 sequences, around 19% seen once. This specimen consisted of whole blood, obtained at baseline. All receptors derive from an adult who was a healthcare worker with PCR-confirmed SARS-CoV-2 infection or an uninfected control (not recorded which).

This rearrangement joins TRBV5-4 to TRBJ1-2; a possible D gene is TRBD1 (5 bases). Trimming took 4 bases from V and 4 from J, leaving 20 bases between them. CDR3 size: 16 residues. Germline CDR1 and CDR2: SGHNT and YYREEE (reference sequence). Here the CDR3 DNA reads TGTGCCAGCAGCCCCACGTCCCTCGGGGGAACCTATGGCTACACCTTC. Its protein is CASSPTSLGGTYGYTF.

The J gene is TRBJ2-1, the V gene TRBV5-8; TRBD1 is a possible D gene (6 bases). Trimming took off 2 bases at V and 4 bases at J, with 13 bases between the two ends. This CDR3 region has 15 residues. Germline V gives CDR1 SGHTS, CDR2 YDEGEE. CDR3 bases: TGTGCCAGCAGCTTATCGGACAGACCATACAATGAGCAGTTCTTC. Translated: CASSLSDRPYNEQFF.

The chain couples TRBV19 to TRBJ2-5, with 10 bases matching TRBD1. Germline CDR1 LNHDA, CDR2 SQIVND (reference sequence). The CDR3 is 15 amino acids. Trimming cost V 5 bases and J 5 bases; bases outside gene matches: 8. CDR3 coding DNA: TGTGCCAGTAGTGAAATGACAGGGGGCGGCGAGACCCAGTACTTC. Protein: CASSEMTGGGETQYF.

The chain joins TRBV5-5 to TRBJ2-7, with 8 bases that match TRBD1. The CDR3 is made up of 14 amino acids. V was pared by 5 bases and J by 6 bases, with 10 bases of the junction left unmatched. Germline CDR1 and CDR2: SGHKS and YYEKEE (reference sequence). DNA for the CDR3: TGTGCCAGCAGTACCGGGACAGGATTAGCCGAGCAGTACTTC. As protein: CASSTGTGLAEQYF.

The J gene is TRBJ1-2, the V gene TRBV29-1, with a tentative D call TRBD1 (5 bases). The CDR3 sequence is 13 residues long. V was clipped by 7 bases and J by 4 bases, with 16 bases between them. Germline loops: CDR1 SQVTM, CDR2 ANQGSEA. CDR3 loop: CSGRPGNGYGYTF. The DNA of the CDR3 is TGCAGCGGTCGCCCAGGGAACGGCTATGGCTACACCTTC.

V gene TRBV7-9 combines with J gene TRBJ1-1; D remains unclear. V shed 1 base and J shed 5 bases, with 8 bases lying between them. Germline values: CDR1 SEHNR, CDR2 FQNEAQ (reference sequence). The CDR3 is 13 residues long. The CDR3 loop is CASSLEAATEAFF. In nucleotides, the CDR3 is TGTGCCAGCAGCTTAGAGGCGGCAACTGAAGCTTTCTTT.

In its sample, this clonotype was seen a few times. The V gene is TRBV12-3 or TRBV12-4, the J gene TRBJ1-2; D unclear. This CDR3 region has 13 residues. Deletions cut 6 bases from V and 8 bases from J, with 16 bases between. CDR3: CASRKDGGGGYTF. The CDR3 DNA reads as TGTGCCAGCAGAAAGGACGGAGGTGGCGGCTACACCTTC.

The chain joins TRBV6-6 to TRBJ1-5; D is unresolved. This CDR3 is built from 13 residues. Trimming took off 0 bases at V and 7 bases at J, with 7 bases between the two ends. CDR1 and CDR2 (germline): MNHNY, SVGAGI (reference sequence). The chain's CDR3 is CASSYSAQQPQHF. CDR3 DNA: TGTGCCAGCAGTTACTCGGCCCAGCAGCCCCAGCATTTT.

This clonotype was detected only a few times. The rearrangement links TRBV6-1 to TRBJ1-5; a weak D match, TRBD1 (5 bases). CDR3 length equals 14 residues. Germline values: CDR1 MNHNS, CDR2 SASEGT. V was clipped by 3 bases and J by 9 bases, with 15 bases between them. As DNA, the CDR3 is TGTGCCAGCAGTGAGGGGCCTGTAGAAAGGCCCCAGCATTTT. This gives the protein CASSEGPVERPQHF.

This clonotype showed up just a few times. V is TRBV24-1 and J is TRBJ1-2, with D unclear. Trimming shortened V by 6 bases and J by 9 bases, and 10 bases separated the two germline ends. The germline V gene has CDR1 KGHDR and CDR2 SFDVKD. This CDR3 has 11 amino acids. The CDR3 DNA is TGTGCCACCAGTATACAAGGCAGCTACACCTTC. It translates to CATSIQGSYTF.

The V call is TRBV20-1, the J call TRBJ2-3; D possibly corresponds to TRBD2 (6 bases). From germline, CDR1 is DFQATT and CDR2 SNEGSKA (reference sequence). CDR3 size: 16 residues. V was clipped by 5 bases and J by 4 bases, with 22 bases between them. The CDR3 DNA is TGCAGTGCTGGAATTAATCGGGCCGCGGGGCCAGATACGCAGTATTTT. It encodes CSAGINRAAGPDTQYF.

This clonotype was seen a few times. The rearrangement joins TRBV10-2 to TRBJ1-2; D might be TRBD1 (5 bases). This CDR3 comprises 13 residues. Germline V gene data show CDR1 as WSHSY and CDR2 as SAAADI. V lost 3 bases and J 5 bases, leaving 10 bases between the germline ends. CDR3 sequence (DNA): TGCGCCAGCAGTGAAGACAGACAATATGGCTACACCTTC. It codes for CASSEDRQYGYTF.

This chain links TRBV7-2 with TRBJ2-5; 14 nucleotides align to TRBD2. CDR1 and CDR2 from the germline V gene are SGHTA and FQGNSA. The CDR3 spans 18 residues. V dropped 1 base and J dropped 5; count of bases not matched to a gene: 9. CDR3 region: CASSLGPRTSGGRETQYF. In DNA form, the CDR3 reads TGTGCCAGCAGCTTAGGCCCCCGGACTAGCGGGGGGAGGGAGACCCAGTACTTC.

This clonotype has just a few counts. The V call is TRBV14, the J call TRBJ2-7; TRBD1 matches 8 bases. Per the germline V gene, CDR1 is SGHDN and CDR2 is FVKESK. This CDR3 is 13 amino acids long. V trimming: 5 bases; J trimming: 7 bases; junction bases outside the gene matches: 7. The CDR3 DNA reads as TGTGCCAGCAGCTTAACCAGGGGGCGGGAGCAGTACTTC. Residues: CASSLTRGREQYF.

This chain links TRBV7-9 with TRBJ2-7; 9 bases agree with TRBD1. CDR1 is SEHNR, CDR2 FQNEAQ, per germline (reference sequence). The CDR3 has 13 residues. V shed 6 bases and J 5 bases; nucleotides not matched to a gene: 5. The CDR3 region has the DNA TGTGCCAGCAGTCCAACAGGGGGCAACGAGCAGTACTTC. Translating gives CASSPTGGNEQYF.

This sequence joins TRBV29-1 and TRBJ2-5; D gene unclear. V was shortened by 3 bases and J by 2 bases, with 10 bases between the two germline ends. The CDR3 totals 13 residues. The germline CDR1 and CDR2 sequences are SQVTM and ANQGSEA. CDR3: CSVDPGVQETQYF. The CDR3, as DNA: TGCAGCGTTGACCCAGGAGTTCAAGAGACCCAGTACTTC.

J is TRBJ1-4 and V is TRBV6-6; TRBD1 might be the D (5 bases). CDR1 and CDR2 (germline): MNHNY, SVGAGI (reference sequence). Trimming stripped 2 bases from V and 0 bases from J, with 10 bases between. The CDR3 runs to 16 residues. The CDR3 nucleotides read TGTGCCAGCAGTTACCCAGGGACGGCAACTAATGAAAAACTGTTTTTT. Translating it yields CASSYPGTATNEKLFF.

This clonotype has just a few counts. The genes are TRBV12-3 or TRBV12-4 and TRBJ2-3, with 7 bases aligning to TRBD1. After removal of 10 bases from V and 6 bases from J, the junction contained 10 bases not matched to a gene. The CDR3 loop spans 13 amino acids. In nucleotides, the CDR3 is TGTGCCACCGGGGACAGTCTGGCGGATACGCAGTATTTT. This codes for CATGDSLADTQYF.

The genes are TRBV12-3 or TRBV12-4 and TRBJ2-4, with D hard to call. Trimming took off 1 base at V and 4 bases at J, with 8 bases between the two ends. This CDR3 contains 14 residues. The CDR3 protein is CASSLVAGKNIQYF. The CDR3 coding sequence is TGTGCCAGCAGTTTAGTGGCAGGAAAAAACATTCAGTACTTC.

This clonotype turned up a few times. The chain couples TRBV15 to TRBJ2-3; D is undetermined. V was shortened by 1 base and J by 0 bases, with 8 bases between the two germline ends. The CDR3 is made up of 15 amino acids. Germline V gene lookup returns CDR1 LNHNV and CDR2 YYDKDF (reference sequence). The CDR3 region is CATSRAPASTDTQYF. The CDR3 DNA sequence: TGTGCCACCAGCAGAGCCCCGGCCAGCACAGATACGCAGTATTTT.

The genes are TRBV7-2 and TRBJ2-5; D gene ambiguous. Between the trimmed V and J ends, which lost 4 bases and 4 bases, there was a span of 10 bases. CDR1 and CDR2 (germline): SGHTA, FQGNSA. The CDR3 totals 13 residues. The CDR3 DNA reads TGTGCCAGCAGCTCGACGGCGGTAGAGACCCAGTACTTC. As protein: CASSSTAVETQYF.

In this sample, this clonotype turned up many times. V is TRBV7-2 and J is TRBJ1-2; D remains unclear. The CDR3 length is 12 residues. V was pared by 5 bases and J by 8 bases, with 12 bases between. Germline CDR1 reads SGHTA; CDR2 reads FQGNSA. Here the CDR3 DNA reads TGTGCCAGCAGCCCCACCTCAGTCGGCTACACCTTC. This encodes CASSPTSVGYTF.

The genes are TRBV6-6 and TRBJ1-1; no reliable D call. The CDR3 runs 12 residues. V lost 8 bases and J lost 2, with 9 bases in between. Per the germline V gene, CDR1 is MNHNY and CDR2 is SVGAGI (reference sequence). In DNA form, the CDR3 reads TGTGCCAGCTCAGGTGTTAACACTGAAGCTTTCTTT. Translated, it gives CASSGVNTEAFF.

For this clonotype: The junction differs from germline at one of its ends, possibly a read error. The chain has TRBV7-9 and TRBJ2-4; TRBD2 aligns across 7 bases. Germline V CDR1 and CDR2: SEHNR, FQNEAQ (reference sequence). The CDR3 loop spans 17 amino acids. This CDR3 is CAGSLGGGGLAKNIQYF. The CDR3 coding sequence is TGTGCCGGCAGCTTAGGTGGCGGGGGACTAGCCAAAAACATTCAGTACTTC.

The chain carries TRBV5-4 and TRBJ2-1; D is possibly TRBD2 (5 bases). The CDR3 consists of 15 residues. In germline, CDR1 is SGHNT, CDR2 YYREEE (reference sequence). With 5 bases removed from V and 1 base from J, the gap between germline ends came to 13 bases. For the CDR3, the DNA is TGTGCCAGCAGTGAGGAGGCCCTTTCCTACAATGAGCAGTTCTTC. Translated, it gives CASSEEALSYNEQFF.

This clonotype was observed a few times. V usage is TRBV20-1 and J usage is TRBJ2-1; no reliable D call. The CDR3 has 10 residues. The V end was cut by 7 bases, the J end by 5 bases, with 6 bases between. Germline CDR1 DFQATT, CDR2 SNEGSKA (reference sequence). The CDR3 loop reads CSGVNNEQFF. As DNA, the CDR3 is TGCAGTGGGGTCAACAATGAGCAGTTCTTC.

This clonotype has only a few counts. The CDR3 reads CASSRGQGLTGELFF. The CDR3 coding sequence is TGTGCCAGCAGCAGGGGACAGGGGCTCACCGGGGAGCTGTTTTTT. This chain uses TRBV5-4 with TRBJ2-2; 10 positions agree with TRBD1. Looked up from germline, CDR1 is SGHNT and CDR2 is YYREEE (reference sequence). J gave up 4 bases and V 4 bases, and 4 bases lay outside the gene matches. The length of the CDR3 is 15 residues.

V and J are TRBV28 and TRBJ1-5; the D gene is possibly TRBD1 (6 bases). CDR1 is MDHEN and CDR2 is SYDVKM in the germline V gene. This CDR3 is 12 amino acids long. Trimming stripped 8 bases from V and 2 bases from J, with 7 bases between. This CDR3 reads CASWTGNQPQHF. The CDR3 DNA reads TGTGCCAGCTGGACAGGCAATCAGCCCCAGCATTTT.

This clonotype has more than one count but fewer than ten. V usage is TRBV7-2 and J usage is TRBJ1-1; D not resolved. Germline V lookup: CDR1 SGHTA, CDR2 FQGNSA. The CDR3 covers 11 residues. Trimming pared 2 bases from V and 4 bases from J, leaving 2 bases between. The CDR3 DNA reads as TGTGCCAGCAGCTTATTCACTGAAGCTTTCTTT. It yields the protein CASSLFTEAFF.

In this sample, this clonotype turned up many times. This chain joins TRBV29-1 and TRBJ2-2; possible D gene TRBD1, 6 bases. The CDR3 is 13 amino acids. Germline CDR1 reads SQVTM; CDR2 reads ANQGSEA. Trimming cost V 3 bases and J 2 bases, with 7 bases left between them. Here the CDR3 reads CSVEGQNTGELFF. Written as DNA, the CDR3 is TGCAGCGTTGAGGGACAAAACACCGGGGAGCTGTTTTTT.